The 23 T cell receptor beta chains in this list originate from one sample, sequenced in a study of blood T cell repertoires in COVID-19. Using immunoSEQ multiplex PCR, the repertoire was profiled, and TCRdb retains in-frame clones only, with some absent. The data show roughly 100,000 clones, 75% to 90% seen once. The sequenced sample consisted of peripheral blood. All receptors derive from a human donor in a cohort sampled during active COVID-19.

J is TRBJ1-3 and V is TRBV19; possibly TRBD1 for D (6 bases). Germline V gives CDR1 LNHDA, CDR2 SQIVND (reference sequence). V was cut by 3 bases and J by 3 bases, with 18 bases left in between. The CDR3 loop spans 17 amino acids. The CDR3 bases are TGTGCCAGTAGTATGCTACGACAGGCCTACAGTGGAAACACCATATATTTT. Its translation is CASSMLRQAYSGNTIYF.

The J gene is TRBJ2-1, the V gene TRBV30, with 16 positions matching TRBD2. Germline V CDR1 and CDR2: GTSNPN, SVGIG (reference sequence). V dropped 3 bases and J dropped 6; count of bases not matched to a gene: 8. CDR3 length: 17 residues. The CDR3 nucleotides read TGTGCCTGGAGACCGGGACTAGCGGGGGGGCGAATCAATGAGCAGTTCTTC. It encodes CAWRPGLAGGRINEQFF.

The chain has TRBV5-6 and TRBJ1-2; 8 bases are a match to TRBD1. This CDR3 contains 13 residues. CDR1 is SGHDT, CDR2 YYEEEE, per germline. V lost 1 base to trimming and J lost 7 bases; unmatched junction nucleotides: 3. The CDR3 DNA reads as TGTGCCAGCAGCTTGAGGACAGGGAGTGGCTACACCTTC. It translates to CASSLRTGSGYTF.

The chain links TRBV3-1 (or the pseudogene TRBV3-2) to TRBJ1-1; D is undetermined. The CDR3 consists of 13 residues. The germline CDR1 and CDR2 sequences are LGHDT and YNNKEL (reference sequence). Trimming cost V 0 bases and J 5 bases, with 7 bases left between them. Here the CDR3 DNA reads TGTGCCAGCAGCCAAGACTGGGCAACTGAAGCTTTCTTT. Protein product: CASSQDWATEAFF.

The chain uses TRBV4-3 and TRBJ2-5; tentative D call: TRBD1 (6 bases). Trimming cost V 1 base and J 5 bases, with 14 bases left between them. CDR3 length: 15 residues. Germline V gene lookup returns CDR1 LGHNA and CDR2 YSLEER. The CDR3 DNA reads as TGCGCCAGCAGCCAAGGCGGAGGAGGACAGGAGACCCAGTACTTC. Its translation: CASSQGGGGQETQYF.

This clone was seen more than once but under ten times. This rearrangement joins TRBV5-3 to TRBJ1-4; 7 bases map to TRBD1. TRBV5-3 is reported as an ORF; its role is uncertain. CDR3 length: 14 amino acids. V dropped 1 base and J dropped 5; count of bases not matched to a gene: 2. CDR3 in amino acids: CARSLRGQNEKLFF. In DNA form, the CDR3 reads TGTGCCAGAAGCTTGAGGGGGCAGAATGAAAAACTGTTTTTT.

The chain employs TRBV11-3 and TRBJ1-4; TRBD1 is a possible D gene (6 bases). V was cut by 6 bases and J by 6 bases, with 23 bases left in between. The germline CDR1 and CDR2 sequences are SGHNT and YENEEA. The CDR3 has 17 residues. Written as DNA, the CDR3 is TGTGCCAGCAGAAAAACAGGGTTGGGGCTCGTGGATGAAAAACTGTTTTTT. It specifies CASRKTGLGLVDEKLFF.

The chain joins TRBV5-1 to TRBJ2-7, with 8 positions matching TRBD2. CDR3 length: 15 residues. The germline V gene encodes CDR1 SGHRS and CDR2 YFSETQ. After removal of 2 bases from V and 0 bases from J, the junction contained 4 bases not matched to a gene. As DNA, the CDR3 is TGCGCCAGCAGCTTACAGCGGGGGAGCTCCTACGAGCAGTACTTC. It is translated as CASSLQRGSSYEQYF.

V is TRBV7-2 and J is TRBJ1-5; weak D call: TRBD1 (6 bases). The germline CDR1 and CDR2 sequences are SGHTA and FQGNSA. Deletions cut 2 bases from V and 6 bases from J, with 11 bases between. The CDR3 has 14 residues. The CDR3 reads CASSLQGRGQPQHF. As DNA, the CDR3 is TGTGCCAGCAGCTTACAGGGGCGAGGTCAGCCCCAGCATTTT.

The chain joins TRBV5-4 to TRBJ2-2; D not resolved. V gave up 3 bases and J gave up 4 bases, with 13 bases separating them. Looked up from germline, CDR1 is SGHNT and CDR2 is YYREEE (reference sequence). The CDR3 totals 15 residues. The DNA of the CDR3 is TGTGCCAGCAGCTCTCTAGACGAAGGCACCGGGGAGCTGTTTTTT. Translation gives CASSSLDEGTGELFF.

Here the CDR3 reads CASSFITGASGELFF. CDR3 in DNA: TGTGCCAGCAGCTTCATTACAGGGGCCTCCGGGGAGCTGTTTTTT. The chain uses TRBV7-8 and TRBJ2-2; TRBD1 agrees at 7 bases. Germline loops: CDR1 SGHVS, CDR2 FQNEAQ. Losses at the gene ends were 3 bases for V and 6 bases for J; bases not matched to a gene: 7. There are 15 residues in the CDR3.

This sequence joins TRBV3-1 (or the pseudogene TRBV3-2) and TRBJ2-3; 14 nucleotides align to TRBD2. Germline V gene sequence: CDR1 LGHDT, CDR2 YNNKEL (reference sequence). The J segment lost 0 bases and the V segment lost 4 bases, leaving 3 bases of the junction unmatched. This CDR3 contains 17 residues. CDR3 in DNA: TGTGCCAGCAGCCCGGGACTAGCGGGGGCTAGCACAGATACGCAGTATTTT. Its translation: CASSPGLAGASTDTQYF.

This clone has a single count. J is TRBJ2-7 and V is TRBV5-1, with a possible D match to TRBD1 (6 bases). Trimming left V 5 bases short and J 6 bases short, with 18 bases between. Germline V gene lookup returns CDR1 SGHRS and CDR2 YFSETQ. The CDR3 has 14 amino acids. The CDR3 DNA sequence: TGCGCCAGCAGTTCCAATACAGGGTTAAGCGAGCAGTACTTC. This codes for CASSSNTGLSEQYF.

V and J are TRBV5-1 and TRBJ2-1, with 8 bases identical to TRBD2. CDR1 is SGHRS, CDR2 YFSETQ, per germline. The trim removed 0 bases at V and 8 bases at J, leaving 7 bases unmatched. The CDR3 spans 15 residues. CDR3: CASSLARGGIYEQFF. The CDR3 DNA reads TGCGCCAGCAGCTTGGCTCGCGGGGGGATATATGAGCAGTTCTTC.

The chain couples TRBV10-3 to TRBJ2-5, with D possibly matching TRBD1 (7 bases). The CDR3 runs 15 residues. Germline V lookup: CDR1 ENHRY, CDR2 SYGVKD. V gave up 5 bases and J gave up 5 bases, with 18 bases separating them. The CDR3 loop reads CAISYDREETETQYF. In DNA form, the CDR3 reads TGTGCCATCAGTTACGACAGGGAGGAAACGGAGACCCAGTACTTC.

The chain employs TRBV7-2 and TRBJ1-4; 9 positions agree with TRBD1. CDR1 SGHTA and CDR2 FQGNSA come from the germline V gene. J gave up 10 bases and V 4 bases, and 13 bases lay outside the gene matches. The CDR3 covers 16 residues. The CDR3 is CASSSPPGTGLAKLFF. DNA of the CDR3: TGTGCCAGCAGCTCCCCACCAGGGACAGGGCTTGCAAAACTGTTTTTT.

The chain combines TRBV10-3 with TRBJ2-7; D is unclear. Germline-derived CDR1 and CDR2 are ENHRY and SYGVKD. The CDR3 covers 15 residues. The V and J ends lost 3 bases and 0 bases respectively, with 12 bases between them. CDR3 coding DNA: TGTGCCATCAGTGATGCAGGCCCTAACTCCTACGAGCAGTACTTC. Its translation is CAISDAGPNSYEQYF.

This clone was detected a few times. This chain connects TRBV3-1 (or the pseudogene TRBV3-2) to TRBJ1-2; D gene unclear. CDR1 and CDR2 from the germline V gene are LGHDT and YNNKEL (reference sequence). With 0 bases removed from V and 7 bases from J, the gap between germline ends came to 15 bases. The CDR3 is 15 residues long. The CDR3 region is CASSQDRIPGSGYTF. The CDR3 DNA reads TGTGCCAGCAGCCAAGACCGAATCCCGGGTTCTGGCTACACCTTC.

The CDR3 DNA follows: TGCGCCAGCACCCTGGATAGTTCGATGGGGCGGTCCTACGAGCAGTACTTC. Its protein product is CASTLDSSMGRSYEQYF. This chain links TRBV5-1 with TRBJ2-7; possibly TRBD1 for D (5 bases). CDR1 and CDR2 (germline): SGHRS, YFSETQ. Trimming pared 6 bases from V and 1 base from J, leaving 23 bases between. This CDR3 has 17 amino acids.

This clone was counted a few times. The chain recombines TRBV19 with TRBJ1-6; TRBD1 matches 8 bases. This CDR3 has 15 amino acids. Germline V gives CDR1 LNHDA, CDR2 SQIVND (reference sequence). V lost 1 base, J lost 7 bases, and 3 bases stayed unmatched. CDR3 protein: CASSIGQGLNSPLHF. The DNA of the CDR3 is TGTGCCAGTAGTATAGGACAGGGGTTGAATTCACCCCTCCACTTT.

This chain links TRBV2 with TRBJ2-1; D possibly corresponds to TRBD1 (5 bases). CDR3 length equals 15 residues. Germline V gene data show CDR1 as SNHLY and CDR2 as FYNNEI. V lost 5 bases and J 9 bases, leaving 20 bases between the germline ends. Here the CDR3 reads CASSLGPAGQAEQFF. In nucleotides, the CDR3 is TGTGCCAGCAGTTTGGGGCCCGCCGGCCAAGCTGAGCAGTTCTTC. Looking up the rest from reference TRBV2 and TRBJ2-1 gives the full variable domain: EPEVTQTPSHQVTQMGQEVILRCVPISNHLYFYWYRQILGQKVEFLVSFYNNEISEKSEIFDDQFSVERPDGSNFTLKIRSTKLEDSAMYFCASSLGPAGQAEQFFGPGTRLTVL.

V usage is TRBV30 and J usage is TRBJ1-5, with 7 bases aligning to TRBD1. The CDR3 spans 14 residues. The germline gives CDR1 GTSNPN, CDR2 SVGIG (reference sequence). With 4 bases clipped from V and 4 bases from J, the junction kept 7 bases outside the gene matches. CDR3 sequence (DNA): TGTGCCTGGAACGGACAGGCGCCGAATCAGCCCCAGCATTTT. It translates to CAWNGQAPNQPQHF.

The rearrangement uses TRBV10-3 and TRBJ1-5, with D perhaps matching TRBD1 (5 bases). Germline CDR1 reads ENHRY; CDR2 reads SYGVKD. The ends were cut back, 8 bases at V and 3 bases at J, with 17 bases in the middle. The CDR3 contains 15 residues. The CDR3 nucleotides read TGTGCCATCGGTGTAAATGCAGGGCTCAATCAGCCCCAGCATTTT. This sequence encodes CAIGVNAGLNQPQHF.